This T cell receptor beta chain was retrieved from a study of CD8 T cells in ankylosing spondylitis. Note on this clonotype: Its specificity is not known.

Broader study findings: Characteristic, it appeared, of ankylosing spondylitis blood was a TCR beta motif of 7 or 8 highly homologous variants. As for the disease-linked clones, they showed a CD8+ phenotype and occurred at relatively low frequencies in peripheral blood. Disease-linked clones reportedly concentrated significantly in matched ankylosing spondylitis synovial fluid. Some of the motif variants had earlier been found in reactive arthritis patients' fluid and blood.

Making use of molecular barcodes, quantitative 5'-RACE generated TCR beta libraries. TCRdb re-called the 5' RACE reads through MiXCR, storing one row per CDR3 protein. The table has fewer than 550,000 distinct CDR3 sequences, 5.3% seen once. The V gene lost 5 bases and the J gene lost 8 bases, with 15 bases spanning the gap. CDR3 size: 13 residues. CDR1 is SEHNR, CDR2 FQNEAQ, per germline (reference sequence). The V call is TRBV7-9, the J call TRBJ1-2; D gene ambiguous. The sequenced material came from blood, either unsorted or a sorted T cell fraction (not recorded which). The receptor was derived from a male donor with ankylosing spondylitis. The CDR3 is CASSRTRNGGYTF. The CDR3, as DNA: TGTGCCAGCAGCCGGACCCGGAACGGGGGCTACACCTTC.